Included here is one T cell receptor (beta chain) sequence, with context. As yet, its antigen is unknown. Expressed TCRB transcripts were sequenced because the isolated RNA had all been reverse transcribed beforehand. Libraries were prepared by immunoSEQ multiplex PCR; TCRdb keeps only in-frame clonotypes and omits some of them. Found here are 350,000 to 400,000 clones, over 10% of them singletons; the top ten hold 0.0095% to 0.012%. Trimming at V came to 0 bases and at J to 4 bases, leaving 6 bases not matched to a gene. From germline, CDR1 is SGDLS and CDR2 YYNGEE. The CDR3 has 16 amino acids. This entry is derived from a study of beta chain features in type 1 diabetes. Findings and limits, study-wide: Although PCR might favor shorter templates, it would do so equally in patients and controls. Shortening that was moderate but significant affected the TCRB CDR3s of Type 1 diabetes patients in all four CD4+ subsets.

The receptor was derived from a woman aged 18-35 years with type 1 diabetes. The V and J genes are TRBV9 and TRBJ2-3; TRBD2 matches 9 bases. The sequencing input was naive CD4+ T cells from blood. The CDR3 nucleotides are TGTGCCAGCAGCGTAGGGATTAGCGGGAGCGCAGATACGCAGTATTTT. Its translation: CASSVGISGSADTQYF.